Listed here is a single TCR beta chain. Antigen unknown. The sample comes from a study of OX40 agonist ivuxolimab in advanced cancers. Study in general: Patients received the agonistic anti-OX40 (CD134) antibody ivuxolimab.

Germline values: CDR1 LNHNV, CDR2 YYDKDF (reference sequence). Trimming cost V 0 bases and J 5 bases, with 10 bases left between them. The CDR3 extends over 14 amino acids. Notes on the study in general: More expanded clones were seen, on average, in CD8+ T cells than in CD4+.

Clones were sequenced by immunoSEQ multiplex PCR, and TCRdb holds only the in-frame ones, with some missing. The sample holds roughly 51,000 clones, around nine tenths seen once. The chain combines TRBV15 with TRBJ2-5; no clear D. The sample here was CD4+ or CD8+ T cells sorted from blood, taken in a trial of the OX40 agonist ivuxolimab. The receptor's source is an adult with an advanced solid tumor such as melanoma, head and neck, liver or kidney cancer. The CDR3 loop reads CATSRDPGRETQYF. The CDR3 DNA sequence: TGTGCCACCAGCAGAGATCCGGGTCGGGAGACCCAGTACTTC.